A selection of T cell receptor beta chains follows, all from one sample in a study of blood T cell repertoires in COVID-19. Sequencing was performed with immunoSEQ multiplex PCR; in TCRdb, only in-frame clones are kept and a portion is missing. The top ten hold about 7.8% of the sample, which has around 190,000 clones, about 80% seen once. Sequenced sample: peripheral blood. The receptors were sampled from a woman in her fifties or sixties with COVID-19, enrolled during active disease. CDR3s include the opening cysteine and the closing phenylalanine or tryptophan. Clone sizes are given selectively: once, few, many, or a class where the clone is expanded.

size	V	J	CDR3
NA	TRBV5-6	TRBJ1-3	CASSQLGVGQGNSGNTIYF
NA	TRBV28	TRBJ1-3	CASSKRPDRPSGNTIYF
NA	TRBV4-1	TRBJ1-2	CASSQVEGQGIHNYGYTF
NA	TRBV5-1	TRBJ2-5	CASSLVTSGGLGTQYF
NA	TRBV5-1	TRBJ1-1	CASSSDILNTEAFF
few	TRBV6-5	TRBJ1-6	CASSSRANSPLHF
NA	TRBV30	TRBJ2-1	CAWNSAGADNEQFF
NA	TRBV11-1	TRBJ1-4	CASSQTGMEEKLFF
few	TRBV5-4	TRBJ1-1	CASSLVRGTEAFF
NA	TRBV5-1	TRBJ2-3	CASSLAGAIDTQYF
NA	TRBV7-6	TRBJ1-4	CASSLGPDRLQEKLFF
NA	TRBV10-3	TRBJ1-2	CAIGRDGGDYGYTF
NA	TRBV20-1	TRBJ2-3	CSASSLAGWGSTDTQYF
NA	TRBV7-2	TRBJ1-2	CASSSQGFNGGGYTF
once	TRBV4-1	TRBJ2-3	CASSPTSSDTQYF
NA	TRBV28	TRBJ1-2	CASSFPANYGYTF
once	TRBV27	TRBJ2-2	CASSAGQGITGELFF
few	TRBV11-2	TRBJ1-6	CASSLEDRANSPLHF
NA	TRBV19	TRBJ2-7	CASTKKGPGLPLEYEQYF
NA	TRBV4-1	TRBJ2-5	CASSQERGLEGSETQYF
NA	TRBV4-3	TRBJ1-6	CASSQEGGADSPLHF
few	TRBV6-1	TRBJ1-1	CASSLTTRPAFF
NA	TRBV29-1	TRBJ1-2	CSVEPKINYGYTF
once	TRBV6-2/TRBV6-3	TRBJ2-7	CASSVGLKILAKSDTGGEQYF
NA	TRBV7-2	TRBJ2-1	CASSLTREDEQFF
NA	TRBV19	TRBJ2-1	CASSVVTDSGEQFF
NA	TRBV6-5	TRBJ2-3	CASSLTGRTDTQYF
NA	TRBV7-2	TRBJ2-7	CASSLGPSGRTTAYEQYF
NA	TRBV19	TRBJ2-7	CASSLGQGYEQYF
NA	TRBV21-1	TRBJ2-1	CASSKGSGRGYNEQFF
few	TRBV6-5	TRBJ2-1	CASSYRQGAPNEQFF
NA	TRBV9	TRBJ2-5	CASSLRLAETQYF
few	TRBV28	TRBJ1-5	CASSAPTSHQHF
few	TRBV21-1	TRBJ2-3	CASSGVVPGLAGVESDTQYF
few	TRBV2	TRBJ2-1	CASSTSGTGSYNEQFF
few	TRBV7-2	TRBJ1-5	CASSLGLEYSNQPQHF
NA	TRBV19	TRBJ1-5	CASSISSLRNQPQHF
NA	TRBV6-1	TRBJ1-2	CASSDHVPGQSRGYGYTF
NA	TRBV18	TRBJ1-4	CASSPRATNEKLFF
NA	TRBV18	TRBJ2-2	CASSPQNTGELFF
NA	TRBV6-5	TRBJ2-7	CASSTTQGAQHEQYF
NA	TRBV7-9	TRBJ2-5	CASSPNNF
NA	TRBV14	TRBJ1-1	CASSQGGRTEAFF
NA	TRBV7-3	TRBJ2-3	CASSRDPTDTQYF
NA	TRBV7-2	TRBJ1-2	CASSLGGGAQYGYTF